These T cell receptor beta chains were read from a single sample in a study of T cell responses to AZD1222 COVID-19 vaccine. The method was immunoSEQ multiplex PCR; TCRdb's version includes in-frame clones alone and lacks a portion of them. The sample shows about 200,000 clones, around 94% of them seen only once. The material was peripheral blood, obtained 28 days after the second dose of the MenACWY control vaccine. These TCRs come from an adult who received the MenACWY meningococcal vaccine as a control. Both conserved end residues are part of each CDR3. A D gene is named only where the DNA matches it firmly. Size is stated for part of the rows, as once, few or many counts, or as a class when the clone is expanded.

v_call,j_call,clone_size,d_call,cdr3_aa,cdr3_nt
TRBV9,TRBJ2-7,NA,NA,CASSVGPGGSYEQYF,TGTGCCAGCAGCGTAGGGCCAGGGGGGTCCTACGAGCAGTACTTC
TRBV28,TRBJ1-1,NA,NA,CASRKFDMNTEAFF,TGTGCCAGCAGAAAGTTTGACATGAACACTGAAGCTTTCTTT
TRBV5-4,TRBJ2-1,NA,TRBD2,CASSGTSGRVNNEQFF,TGTGCCAGCAGCGGGACTAGCGGGAGAGTCAACAATGAGCAGTTCTTC
TRBV7-2,TRBJ2-1,NA,NA,CASSLVGGLSSYNEQFF,TGTGCCAGCAGCTTAGTAGGAGGCCTAAGCTCCTACAATGAGCAGTTCTTC
TRBV20-1,TRBJ2-7,once,TRBD2,CSASTRGRAYEQYF,TGCAGTGCTAGTACGCGCGGGAGGGCCTACGAGCAGTACTTC
TRBV5-1,TRBJ1-2,NA,TRBD1,CASSRGDSSYGYTF,TGCGCCAGCAGCCGCGGGGACAGTTCCTATGGCTACACCTTC
TRBV6-5,TRBJ2-7,NA,TRBD1,CASSYSRQGSDEQYF,TGTGCCAGCAGTTACTCTCGACAGGGGAGCGACGAGCAGTACTTC
TRBV19,TRBJ1-2,NA,NA,CASRQEVYGYTF,TGTGCCAGTAGACAGGAGGTCTATGGCTACACCTTC
TRBV6-5,TRBJ1-2,NA,NA,CASSYTGQKWGYTF,TGTGCCAGCAGTTACACCGGTCAAAAGTGGGGCTACACCTTC
TRBV2,TRBJ1-1,NA,NA,CASSFVGTEAFF,TGTGCCAGCAGTTTCGTCGGCACTGAAGCTTTCTTT
TRBV25-1,TRBJ2-1,NA,NA,CASSESLARGEQFF,TGTGCCAGCAGTGAAAGTTTGGCCAGGGGTGAGCAGTTCTTC
TRBV6-1,TRBJ1-6,NA,NA,CASSEAERGDNSPLHF,TGTGCCAGCAGTGAAGCAGAGAGGGGGGATAATTCACCCCTCCACTTT
TRBV9,TRBJ2-3,NA,NA,CASSTGDTQYF,TGTGCCAGCAGCACCGGAGATACGCAGTATTTT
TRBV14,TRBJ2-1,NA,NA,CASSQIGGAMRDEQFF,TGTGCCAGCAGCCAAATCGGGGGCGCGATGAGGGATGAGCAGTTCTTC
TRBV5-6,TRBJ2-2,NA,NA,CASSFGTGELFF,TGTGCCAGCAGCTTCGGGACCGGGGAGCTGTTTTTT
TRBV6-5,TRBJ1-1,NA,NA,CASSYNRNTEAFF,TGTGCCAGCAGTTACAACAGAAACACTGAAGCTTTCTTT
TRBV27,TRBJ2-5,NA,NA,CASSLRGQETQYF,TGTGCCAGCAGTTTAAGGGGGCAAGAGACCCAGTACTTC
TRBV19,TRBJ2-3,NA,NA,CATSGWGTDTQYF,TGTGCCACCAGTGGGTGGGGAACAGATACGCAGTATTTT
TRBV6-5,TRBJ2-1,NA,NA,CASSYRGPDNEQFF,TGTGCCAGCAGTTACCGCGGACCGGACAATGAGCAGTTCTTC
TRBV30,TRBJ1-2,NA,NA,CASGQKIFNGYTF,TGTGCCTCCGGACAGAAGATATTTAATGGCTACACCTTC
TRBV28,TRBJ1-2,once,TRBD1,CASSSQGARMTTF,TGTGCCAGCAGTTCGCAGGGGGCGCGAATGACCACCTTC
TRBV27,TRBJ2-1,NA,TRBD1,CASSLGTEPYNEQFF,TGTGCCAGCAGTCTAGGGACAGAACCTTACAATGAGCAGTTCTTC
TRBV6-5,TRBJ1-3,once,NA,CASSSGGSGNTIYF,TGTGCCAGCAGTTCTGGGGGCTCTGGAAACACCATATATTTT
TRBV18,TRBJ2-3,NA,TRBD1,CAGTTGWTDTQYF,TGTGCCGGAACGACAGGGTGGACAGATACGCAGTATTTT
TRBV5-1,TRBJ1-6,NA,NA,CASSLDLGERSPLHF,TGCGCCAGCAGCTTGGATTTGGGGGAGAGGTCACCCCTCCACTTT
TRBV5-4,TRBJ2-7,few,NA,CASSLEGPYEQYF,TGTGCCAGCAGCTTGGAAGGACCCTACGAGCAGTACTTC
TRBV5-6,TRBJ1-1,NA,NA,CASSLASRNAEAFF,TGTGCCAGCAGCTTGGCCAGCAGGAACGCTGAAGCTTTCTTT
TRBV28,TRBJ2-3,NA,NA,CASRVGGQLKDTQYF,TGTGCCAGCAGGGTTGGGGGCCAGTTGAAAGATACGCAGTATTTT
TRBV19,TRBJ2-7,NA,NA,CASSISNVAYEQYF,TGTGCCAGTAGTATAAGTAACGTTGCCTACGAGCAGTACTTC
TRBV6-2/TRBV6-3,TRBJ2-2,NA,TRBD1,CASSYLNRDSNTGELFF,TGTGCCAGCAGTTACTTGAACCGGGACAGTAACACCGGGGAGCTGTTTTTT
TRBV5-1,TRBJ2-7,NA,TRBD1,CASSLGVTGVNYEQYF,TGCGCCAGCAGCTTGGGCGTGACAGGGGTCAACTACGAGCAGTACTTC
TRBV7-2,TRBJ1-5,NA,NA,CASSVQTAYQPQHF,TGTGCCAGCAGCGTGCAGACAGCTTATCAGCCCCAGCATTTT
TRBV19,TRBJ1-2,NA,NA,CASSIGSGTGYTF,TGTGCCAGTAGTATCGGAAGTGGTACGGGCTACACCTTC
TRBV4-2,TRBJ1-4,NA,TRBD1,CASSRGDRVTTNEKLFF,TGTGCCAGCAGCCGGGGGGACAGGGTTACAACTAATGAAAAACTGTTTTTT
TRBV5-1,TRBJ2-7,NA,NA,CASSLVVGSSYEQYF,TGCGCCAGCAGCTTGGTGGTGGGAAGCTCCTACGAGCAGTACTTC
TRBV2,TRBJ1-2,NA,TRBD1,CASMTGGFPGYTF,TGTGCCAGCATGACAGGGGGCTTTCCAGGCTACACCTTC
TRBV7-6,TRBJ2-2,NA,NA,CASSLVATNTGELFF,TGTGCCAGCAGCTTAGTAGCGACGAACACCGGGGAGCTGTTTTTT
TRBV6-2/TRBV6-3,TRBJ1-5,NA,TRBD1,CASSYTGVENQPQHF,TGTGCCAGCAGTTACACAGGGGTGGAAAATCAGCCCCAGCATTTT
TRBV4-2,TRBJ1-4,NA,NA,CASSQDLSEANEKLFF,TGTGCCAGCAGCCAAGATCTGAGTGAGGCTAATGAAAAACTGTTTTTT
TRBV27,TRBJ2-3,NA,TRBD2,CASSFSGGAGDTQYF,TGTGCCAGCAGTTTTAGCGGGGGGGCCGGAGATACGCAGTATTTT
TRBV27,TRBJ1-6,NA,TRBD1,CASSPQGAIIAPLHF,TGTGCCAGCAGCCCCCAGGGGGCCATTATTGCACCCCTCCACTTT
TRBV3-1/TRBV3-2,TRBJ1-1,NA,NA,CASSQVEGLNTEAFF,TGTGCCAGCAGCCAAGTCGAAGGGTTGAACACTGAAGCTTTCTTT
TRBV12-3/TRBV12-4,TRBJ2-2,NA,NA,CASSRTGELFF,TGTGCCAGCAGTCGCACCGGGGAGCTGTTTTTT
TRBV27,TRBJ1-2,once,TRBD1,CASSSAQGGGYTF,TGTGCCAGCAGTTCCGCTCAGGGGGGAGGCTACACCTTC
TRBV7-9,TRBJ1-1,NA,NA,CASSLGRNAEAFF,TGTGCCAGCAGCTTGGGGCGAAACGCTGAAGCTTTCTTT
TRBV9,TRBJ2-7,NA,NA,CASSAGTSSSYEQYF,TGTGCCAGCAGCGCTGGGACTTCTTCCTCCTACGAGCAGTACTTC
TRBV28,TRBJ1-2,NA,NA,CASSLLGNYGYTF,TGTGCCAGCAGTTTATTAGGAAACTATGGCTACACCTTC
TRBV2,TRBJ2-1,NA,TRBD2,CATQGERGGAEQFF,TGTGCCACCCAGGGGGAGCGGGGGGGCGCTGAGCAGTTCTTC